This TCR beta chain stems from a study of OX40 agonist ivuxolimab in advanced cancers. Study-wide background: The dose of intravenous ivuxolimab that patients received every 2 weeks ranged from 0.01 to 10 mg/kg. Partial responses were achieved by three patients, one with hepatocellular carcinoma and two with cutaneous melanoma.

The protocol was immunoSEQ multiplex PCR, while the TCRdb copy is restricted to in-frame clones and leaves out a portion. The sample lists just under 65,000 clones; 91% were seen once. Study-wide results and caveats: Expanded clones were, on average, more numerous in CD8+ T cells than in CD4+. In a subset of nonresponders, normalized T-cell clonal expansion was also low.

This CDR3 comprises 15 residues. From germline, CDR1 is MNHNS and CDR2 SASEGT. V was cut by 8 bases and J by 1 base, with 15 bases left in between. About this clone itself: Its antigen is unknown.

The chain joins TRBV6-1 to TRBJ1-5; D is uncertain. Sequenced material: CD4+ or CD8+ T cells sorted from blood, taken in a trial of the OX40 agonist ivuxolimab. The TCR was taken from an adult with an advanced solid tumor such as melanoma, head and neck, liver or kidney cancer. The CDR3 DNA is TGTGCCAGCCTTCTTGGGCCTCAGAGCAATCAGCCCCAGCATTTT. This encodes CASLLGPQSNQPQHF.